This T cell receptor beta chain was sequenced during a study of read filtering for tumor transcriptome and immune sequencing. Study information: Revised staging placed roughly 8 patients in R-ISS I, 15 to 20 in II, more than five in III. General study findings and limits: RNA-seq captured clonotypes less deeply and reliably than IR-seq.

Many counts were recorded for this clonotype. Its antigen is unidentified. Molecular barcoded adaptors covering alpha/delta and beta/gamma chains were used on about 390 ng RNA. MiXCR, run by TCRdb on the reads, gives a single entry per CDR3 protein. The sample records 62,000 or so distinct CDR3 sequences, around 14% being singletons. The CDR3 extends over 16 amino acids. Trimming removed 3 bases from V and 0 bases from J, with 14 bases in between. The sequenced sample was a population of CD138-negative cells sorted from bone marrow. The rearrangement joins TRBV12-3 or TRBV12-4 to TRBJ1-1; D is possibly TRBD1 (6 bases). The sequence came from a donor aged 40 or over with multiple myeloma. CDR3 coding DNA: TGTGCCAGCAGTTTCCCCGGGGGCGGACTGAACACTGAAGCTTTCTTT. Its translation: CASSFPGGGLNTEAFF.